One and the same sample provided the 17 T cell receptor beta chains below, sequenced in a study of OX40 agonist ivuxolimab in advanced cancers. Clones were sequenced by immunoSEQ multiplex PCR, and TCRdb holds only the in-frame ones, with some missing. The data hold 75,000 to 95,000 clones, with more than 80% observed a single time. Sample: CD4+ or CD8+ T cells sorted from blood, taken in a trial of the OX40 agonist ivuxolimab. The receptors originated from an adult with an advanced solid tumor such as melanoma, head and neck, liver or kidney cancer.

Notes on this clone: The sample carries other DNA sequences with the same CDR3. CDR3 in amino acids: CASSPSVAGALEQYF. CDR3 coding DNA: TGTGCCAGCAGTCCGTCGGTGGCGGGAGCTCTCGAGCAGTACTTC. V is TRBV28 and J is TRBJ2-7, with 7 bases fitting TRBD2. The CDR3 extends over 15 amino acids. J lost 6 bases, V lost 5 bases, and 13 bases had no gene match. Germline values: CDR1 MDHEN, CDR2 SYDVKM.

The chain combines TRBV12-5 with TRBJ2-7, with a possible D match to TRBD2 (6 bases). Germline CDR1 is LGHNT and CDR2 is FRNRAP. There are 17 residues in the CDR3. The germline V and J ends were trimmed by 7 bases and 2 bases, with 24 bases remaining between them. CDR3 nucleotide sequence: TGTGCTAGTGCCCCCTTTTGGAGGGGATGGGTCCCCTACGAGCAGTACGTC. This gives the protein CASAPFWRGWVPYEQYV.

The chain recombines TRBV7-2 with TRBJ1-5; D remains unclear. Trimming removed 3 bases from V and 6 bases from J, with 18 bases in between. Germline V gene data show CDR1 as SGHTA and CDR2 as FQGNSA. The CDR3 extends over 16 amino acids. CDR3 amino acids: CASSLQDWQPRQPQHF. The CDR3 bases are TGTGCCAGCAGCTTGCAAGACTGGCAACCCCGTCAGCCCCAGCATTTT.

This clone appeared a single time. The chain joins TRBV10-3 to TRBJ2-7; TRBD2 agrees at 9 bases. V was pared by 4 bases and J by 3 bases, with 7 bases of the junction left unmatched. This CDR3 is 15 amino acids long. CDR1 ENHRY and CDR2 SYGVKD come from the germline V gene. The CDR3, as DNA: TGTGCCATCAGTGTAGAGACTAGCGGAGGCTACGAGCAGTACTTC. Encoded protein: CAISVETSGGYEQYF.

The chain combines TRBV11-1 with TRBJ1-1; 9 bases match TRBD1. The V and J ends lost 8 bases and 3 bases, in that order; junction bases with no gene match: 7. CDR3 length: 14 amino acids. Per the germline V gene, CDR1 is SGHAT and CDR2 is FQDESV (reference sequence). In DNA form, the CDR3 reads TGTGCCAGCGGGACAGGGAGTCGGGACACTGAAGCTTTCTTT. It codes for CASGTGSRDTEAFF.

This rearrangement joins TRBV10-3 to TRBJ1-4; D might be TRBD1 (5 bases). Germline-derived CDR1 and CDR2 are ENHRY and SYGVKD. The CDR3 loop spans 12 amino acids. Trimming removed 4 bases from V and 7 bases from J, with 7 bases in between. The CDR3 loop reads CAISGGGEKLFF. The CDR3 DNA is TGTGCCATCAGTGGTGGGGGTGAAAAACTGTTTTTT.

CDR3 bases: TGCGCCAGCAGCTGGAGGTCAGGGGCAGAGACCCAGTACTTC. It specifies CASSWRSGAETQYF. The rearrangement uses TRBV5-1 and TRBJ2-5, with D possibly TRBD1 on 6 matching bases. Germline V gene data show CDR1 as SGHRS and CDR2 as YFSETQ. This CDR3 region has 14 residues. V was shortened by 3 bases and J by 4 bases, with 13 bases between the two germline ends.

This clone has a single count. This sequence joins TRBV14 and TRBJ1-5; D might be TRBD1 (5 bases). V lost 1 base to trimming and J lost 2 bases, with 6 bases between them. The CDR3 extends over 14 amino acids. CDR1 is SGHDN, CDR2 FVKESK, per germline. The CDR3 protein is CASSQGGGNQPQHF. In DNA form, the CDR3 reads TGTGCCAGCAGCCAAGGAGGGGGCAATCAGCCCCAGCATTTT.

The chain uses TRBV5-4 and TRBJ1-1, with a tentative D call TRBD1 (5 bases). Looked up from germline, CDR1 is SGHNT and CDR2 is YYREEE (reference sequence). The V and J ends lost 4 bases and 4 bases respectively, with 14 bases between them. This CDR3 has 14 amino acids. The CDR3 bases are TGTGCCAGCAGCCCTAGTAGGGGTTCCACTGAAGCTTTCTTT. Protein: CASSPSRGSTEAFF.

The rearrangement joins TRBV18 to TRBJ2-6, with 10 bases that match TRBD1. The CDR3 totals 19 residues. The V and J ends lost 2 bases and 0 bases, in that order; junction bases with no gene match: 7. CDR1 and CDR2 (germline): KGHSH, LQKENI. CDR3 loop: CASSPSGTGALSGANVLTF. CDR3 sequence (DNA): TGTGCCAGCTCACCATCCGGGACAGGGGCACTCTCTGGGGCCAACGTCCTGACTTTC.

A few counts support this clone. The V and J genes are TRBV5-4 and TRBJ2-1; 9 bases match TRBD1. The CDR3 has 16 residues. The germline gives CDR1 SGHNT, CDR2 YYREEE (reference sequence). V was pared by 2 bases and J by 7 bases, with 10 bases of the junction left unmatched. CDR3 residues: CASSFAGTGIFNEQFF. CDR3 in DNA: TGTGCCAGCAGCTTCGCTGGGACAGGGATATTTAATGAGCAGTTCTTC.

V is TRBV9 and J is TRBJ1-2; 7 bases agree with TRBD1. This CDR3 contains 15 residues. Germline V lookup: CDR1 SGDLS, CDR2 YYNGEE. Trimming at V came to 4 bases and at J to 8 bases, leaving 14 bases not matched to a gene. Here the CDR3 DNA reads TGTGCCAGCAGCCCCCAACCGACAGGGCATAACGGCTACACCTTC. The encoded protein is CASSPQPTGHNGYTF.

The gene calls are TRBV9 and TRBJ1-4, with 10 bases that match TRBD1. V dropped 3 bases and J dropped 7; count of bases not matched to a gene: 0. This CDR3 comprises 13 residues. The germline V gene has CDR1 SGDLS and CDR2 YYNGEE. CDR3 in amino acids: CASSGTGGEKLFF. As DNA, the CDR3 is TGTGCCAGCAGCGGGACAGGGGGTGAAAAACTGTTTTTT.

The V and J genes are TRBV7-3 and TRBJ2-1; 10 bases are a match to TRBD2. The germline V gene has CDR1 SGHTA and CDR2 FQGTGA. The trim removed 5 bases at V and 2 bases at J, leaving 6 bases unmatched. CDR3 length: 16 amino acids. CDR3 coding DNA: TGTGCCAGCAGCCCCCTCGGACTAGCGGCCTACAATGAGCAGTTCTTC. This translates into CASSPLGLAAYNEQFF.

The chain uses TRBV9 and TRBJ2-3; D is uncertain. This CDR3 has 14 residues. Germline V CDR1 and CDR2: SGDLS, YYNGEE. Trimming pared 0 bases from V and 1 base from J, leaving 6 bases between. This CDR3 is CASSVDGGTDTQYF. DNA of the CDR3: TGTGCCAGCAGCGTAGATGGGGGCACAGATACGCAGTATTTT. Looking up the rest from reference TRBV9 and TRBJ2-3 gives the full variable domain: DSGVTQTPKHLITATGQRVTLRCSPRSGDLSVYWYQQSLDQGLQFLIQYYNGEERAKGNILERFSAQQFPDLHSELNLSSLELGDSALYFCASSVDGGTDTQYFGPGTRLTVL.

The V call is TRBV5-5, the J call TRBJ2-5; no clear D. V shed 0 bases and J shed 7 bases, with 7 bases lying between them. Germline V lookup: CDR1 SGHKS, CDR2 YYEKEE (reference sequence). The CDR3 extends over 12 amino acids. Here the CDR3 reads CASSLDTGTQYF. The CDR3 bases are TGTGCCAGCAGCTTGGATACCGGGACCCAGTACTTC.

Notes on this clone: The junction shows a germline mismatch at one end, possibly a read error. This sequence joins TRBV19 and TRBJ1-1, with D possibly being TRBD1 (5 bases). The CDR3 is 18 amino acids. Germline CDR1 is LNHDA and CDR2 is SQIVND (reference sequence). CDR3 residues: CANSTLLGWGRVNTEAFF. CDR3 nucleotide sequence: TGTGCCAATAGTACCCTCTTAGGTTGGGGCAGAGTGAACACTGAAGCTTTCTTT.